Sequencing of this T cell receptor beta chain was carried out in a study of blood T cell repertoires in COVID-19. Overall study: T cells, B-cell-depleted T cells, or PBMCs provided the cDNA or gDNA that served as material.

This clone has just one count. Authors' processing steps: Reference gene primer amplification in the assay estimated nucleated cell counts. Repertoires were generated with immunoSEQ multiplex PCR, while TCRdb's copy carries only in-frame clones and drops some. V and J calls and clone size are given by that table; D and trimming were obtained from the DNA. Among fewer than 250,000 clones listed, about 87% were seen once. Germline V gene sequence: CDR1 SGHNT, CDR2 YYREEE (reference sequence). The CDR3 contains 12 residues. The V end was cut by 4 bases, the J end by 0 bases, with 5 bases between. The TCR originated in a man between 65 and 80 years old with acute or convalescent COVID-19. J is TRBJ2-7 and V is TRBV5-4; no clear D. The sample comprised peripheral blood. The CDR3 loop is CASSVNSYEQYF. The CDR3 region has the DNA TGTGCCAGCAGCGTCAACTCCTACGAGCAGTACTTC.